The source of this TCR beta chain is a study of shared clonotypes between healthy human individuals (dated by TCRdb to 2020 to 2022). The study in broad terms: The cohort included a few men and a couple of women between 18 and 49 years of age. To estimate repertoire size and how much clonotype sharing occurs between individuals, the study deeply sequenced the blood TCR repertoires of five healthy adults. Leukapheresis yielded between about 0.85 and 10 billion PBMCs per donor. Per donor, three plates each were used for CD4 naive and CD4 memory, two for CD8 naive, and one for CD8 memory. To increase sequencing depth and limit assay-specific biases, different laboratories used diverse techniques to prepare libraries and sequence TCR repertoires. The investigation overall reported the following: Naive subsets generally had larger estimated clonotype richness than memory subsets. Sampling was limited to blood, and TCR repertoires in tissue likely differ from TCR repertoires in blood. Even with the large sequencing depth, rarefaction of the sorted-subset datasets indicated that sequencing was incomplete. Compared with non-shared clonotypes, clonotypes shared by all four sorted-subset donors had higher generation probabilities. Pairwise subsampling led to the expectation that sequencing depth would affect the degree of clonotype sharing among donors. About 5% of naive CD4, roughly 3.6% of naive CD8, about 2.4% of memory CD4, and 0.4% of memory CD8 clonotypes were shared across several donors. Because the study included a small number of donors, the genetic and exposure-history diversity represented was limited.

Regarding this clone: There is no known antigen for this receptor. Base quality data are lacking; no much larger clone is found one base away.

The germline V gene (reference sequence) gives CDR1 as MNHEY and CDR2 as SMNVEV. Ends trimmed: V by 1 base, J by 4 bases; bases unmatched to a gene: 14. Measured from the cysteine to the phenylalanine, the CDR3 is 20 residues long. Only the CDR3 DNA is retained, 60 bases long and in frame from the first base. The donors were healthy, HIV-negative adults who had no recently reported acute infections or vaccinations. Every donor was a Caucasian adult living in Nashville, Tennessee, USA. CD4+ T cells were enriched through magnetic negative selection, after which naive cells were positively selected on CD45RA and the remaining negative fraction served as the memory subset. After blood collection by leukapheresis, PBMCs were isolated using Ficoll-Histopaque density gradient centrifugation and then cryopreserved in the vapor phase of liquid nitrogen. Purity and quantity of every magnetically sorted T cell population were checked by analytical flow cytometry. From each sorted fraction, genomic DNA was isolated and quantified by UV absorbance on a Nanodrop 2000c.

Using the deep immunoSEQ assay, TCR CDR3 regions were amplified from genomic DNA by multiplex PCR. Extracted genomic DNA from each cell subset was spread evenly across all wells of several immunoSEQ 96-well plates, with each plate serving as a replicate. Each replicate PCR for sorted subsets received roughly 0.2 ug genomic DNA, equal to about 30,000 T cell genomes. The purified libraries were quantified using a Qubit 3.0 fluorometer, sized with a Bioanalyzer 2100, and then quantified again using the KAPA Library Quantification kit. Each immunoSEQ 96-well plate was sequenced on its own single-read 150-cycle Illumina NextSeq 550 flow cell. The authors processed their data as follows. The immunoSEQ output contained only junctional sequences without quality scores, so filtering could not match that applied to full-length reads. Sequences were annotated with PyIR, a Python wrapper for IgBLAST v1.9, and V/J genes and CDR3 were assigned using IMGT germline references. Reads with weak V/J assignments (E-value above 1e-6), missing CDR3, stop codons, out-of-frame junctions, or ambiguous translated residues were removed. V3J clonotypes were defined as sequences sharing the same inferred V gene, J gene, and CDR3 amino acid sequence. The percentage overlap between two repertoires was calculated by dividing the number of shared unique clonotypes by the size of the smaller repertoire. Three approaches were used to assess repertoire richness: RTK rarefaction, the Chao1 estimator, and Recon v2.1 estimates of unobserved clonotypes. OLGA was used to compute generation probabilities for all TCRbeta clonotypes that the gDNA method yielded from a few donors. Not all clones reach the TCRdb copy of this immuneACCESS table, which keeps in-frame sequences only. Checked studies attribute under half of the gap to unresolved V genes and leave the rest unexplained. For V, J and clone size, that table is used; D and trimming come from the DNA. This sample lists 2 million to 2.5 million clones; almost 96% were detected once. Of the sample, around 0.13% falls within the top ten clones.

The chain joins TRBV27 to TRBJ2-2; the central 11 bases match TRBD2. Sequenced sample: naive CD4+ T cells sorted from blood. The cell subset or site label corresponds to: CD45RA+ positively selected. The sequence was collected from a man aged 18 to 30 in good health. The CDR3 amino acid sequence is: CASSLYAGTSGRRSTGELFF. The sequenced DNA is TGTGCCAGCAGTTTATACGCGGGCACTAGCGGGAGAAGGAGCACCGGGGAGCTGTTTTTT.